The T cell receptor (beta chain) described here comes from a study of cytomegalovirus exposure and HLA in healthy donors. Amplification used 60 Vbeta primers and 13 Jbeta primers. Here immunoSEQ multiplex PCR was the method, and the copy in TCRdb shows in-frame clones only, minus some. The repertoire includes tens of thousands of clones, about 70% of them detected once, and around an eighth sits in the top ten. Germline-derived CDR1 and CDR2 are WNHNN and SYGVQD (reference sequence). This CDR3 contains 15 residues. V lost 3 bases to trimming and J lost 1 base; unmatched junction nucleotides: 4. The sample taken for sequencing was PBMCs. V usage is TRBV10-1 and J usage is TRBJ2-5, with 8 bases that match TRBD1. This receptor was identified in a male donor in good health and CMV-seropositive. In nucleotides, the CDR3 is TGCGCCAGCAGTGAAGCCAGGGGGCCCCAAGAGACCCAGTACTTC. Protein: CASSEARGPQETQYF.